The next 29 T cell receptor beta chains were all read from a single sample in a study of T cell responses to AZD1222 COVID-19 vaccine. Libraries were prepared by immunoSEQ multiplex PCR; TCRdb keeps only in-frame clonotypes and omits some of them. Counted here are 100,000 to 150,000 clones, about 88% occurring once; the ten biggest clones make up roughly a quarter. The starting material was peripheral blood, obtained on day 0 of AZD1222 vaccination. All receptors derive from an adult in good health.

In nucleotides, the CDR3 is TGTGCCAGCAGCTTAATGGGACAGTCTAACACCGGGGAGCTGTTTTTT. This codes for CASSLMGQSNTGELFF. The chain links TRBV7-8 to TRBJ2-2; 7 nucleotides agree with TRBD1. CDR1 SGHVS and CDR2 FQNEAQ come from the germline V gene. With 2 bases clipped from V and 2 bases from J, the junction kept 5 bases outside the gene matches. CDR3 length equals 16 residues.

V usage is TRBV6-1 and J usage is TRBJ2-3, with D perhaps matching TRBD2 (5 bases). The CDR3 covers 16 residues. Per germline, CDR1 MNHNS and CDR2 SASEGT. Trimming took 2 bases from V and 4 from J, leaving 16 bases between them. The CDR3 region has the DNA TGTGCCAGCAGTGAATCGGGTAGCGCTCTCCCAGATACGCAGTATTTT. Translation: CASSESGSALPDTQYF.

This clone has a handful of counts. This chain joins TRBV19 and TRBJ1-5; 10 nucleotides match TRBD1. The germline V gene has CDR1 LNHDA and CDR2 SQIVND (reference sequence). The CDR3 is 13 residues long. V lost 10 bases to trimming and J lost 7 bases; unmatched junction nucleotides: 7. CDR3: CATAGTGDQPQHF. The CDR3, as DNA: TGTGCCACCGCCGGGACAGGGGACCAGCCCCAGCATTTT.

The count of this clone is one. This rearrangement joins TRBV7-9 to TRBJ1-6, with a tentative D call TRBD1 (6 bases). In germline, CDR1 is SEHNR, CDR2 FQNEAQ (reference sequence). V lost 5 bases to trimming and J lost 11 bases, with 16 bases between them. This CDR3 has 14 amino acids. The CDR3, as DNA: TGTGCCAGCAGCGCCCCACAGGGTAGAGCACCCCTCCACTTT. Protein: CASSAPQGRAPLHF.

The CDR3 nucleotides read TGCGCCAGCAGCCGCAGGACTAGTGGCACAGATACGCAGTATTTT. Translated, it gives CASSRRTSGTDTQYF. V is TRBV5-1 and J is TRBJ2-3; 7 positions match TRBD2. Germline assignment: CDR1 SGHRS and CDR2 YFSETQ. Trimming at V came to 4 bases and at J to 1 base, leaving 6 bases not matched to a gene. The CDR3 spans 15 residues.

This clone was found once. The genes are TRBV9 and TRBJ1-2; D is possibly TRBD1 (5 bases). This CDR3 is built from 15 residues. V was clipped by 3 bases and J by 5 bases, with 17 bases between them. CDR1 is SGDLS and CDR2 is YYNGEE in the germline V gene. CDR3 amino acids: CASSAYAGASYGYTF. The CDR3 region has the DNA TGTGCCAGCAGCGCCTACGCCGGGGCCTCTTATGGCTACACCTTC.

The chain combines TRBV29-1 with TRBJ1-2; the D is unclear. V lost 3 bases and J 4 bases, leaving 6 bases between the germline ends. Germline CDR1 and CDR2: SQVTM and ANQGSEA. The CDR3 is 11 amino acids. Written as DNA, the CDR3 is TGCAGCGTTGATAACGGCTATGGCTACACCTTC. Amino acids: CSVDNGYGYTF.

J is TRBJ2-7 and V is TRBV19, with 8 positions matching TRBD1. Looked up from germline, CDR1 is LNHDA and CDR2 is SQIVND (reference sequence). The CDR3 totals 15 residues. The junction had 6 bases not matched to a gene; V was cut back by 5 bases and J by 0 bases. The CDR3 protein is CASSSPGQVSYEQYF. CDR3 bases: TGTGCCAGTAGTTCACCGGGACAGGTCTCCTACGAGCAGTACTTC. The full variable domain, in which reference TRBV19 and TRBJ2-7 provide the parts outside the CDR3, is DGGITQSPKYLFRKEGQNVTLSCEQNLNHDAMYWYRQDPGQGLRLIYYSQIVNDFQKGDIAEGYSVSREKKESFPLTVTSAQKNPTAFYLCASSSPGQVSYEQYFGPGTRLTVT.

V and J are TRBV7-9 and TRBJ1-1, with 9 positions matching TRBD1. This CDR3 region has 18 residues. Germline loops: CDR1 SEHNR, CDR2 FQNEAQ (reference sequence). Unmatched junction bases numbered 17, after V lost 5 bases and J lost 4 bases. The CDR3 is CASSPTPGTGRGGTEAFF. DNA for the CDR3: TGTGCCAGCAGCCCCACCCCCGGGACAGGGAGGGGAGGCACTGAAGCTTTCTTT.

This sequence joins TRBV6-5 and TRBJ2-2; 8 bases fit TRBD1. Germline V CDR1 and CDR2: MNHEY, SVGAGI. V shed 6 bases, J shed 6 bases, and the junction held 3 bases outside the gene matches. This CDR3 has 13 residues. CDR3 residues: CASSRQGPGELFF. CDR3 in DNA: TGTGCCAGCAGCAGACAGGGGCCCGGGGAGCTGTTTTTT.

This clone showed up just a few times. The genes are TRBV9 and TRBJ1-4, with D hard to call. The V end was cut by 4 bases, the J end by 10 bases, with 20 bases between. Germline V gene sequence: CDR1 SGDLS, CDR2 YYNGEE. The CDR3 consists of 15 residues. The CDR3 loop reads CASSTNPREPRKLFF. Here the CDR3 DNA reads TGTGCCAGCAGCACCAACCCTCGGGAACCAAGAAAACTGTTTTTT.

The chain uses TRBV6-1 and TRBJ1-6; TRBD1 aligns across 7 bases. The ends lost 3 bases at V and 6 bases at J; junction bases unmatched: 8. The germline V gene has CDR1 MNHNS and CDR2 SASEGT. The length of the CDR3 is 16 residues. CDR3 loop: CASSELGTALNSPLHF. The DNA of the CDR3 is TGTGCCAGCAGTGAGCTCGGGACAGCTCTTAATTCACCCCTCCACTTT.

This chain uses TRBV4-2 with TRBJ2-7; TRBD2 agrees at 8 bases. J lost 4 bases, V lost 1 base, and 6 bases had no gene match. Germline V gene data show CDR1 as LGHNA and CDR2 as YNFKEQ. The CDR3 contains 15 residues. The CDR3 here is CASSQVSTSGYEQYF. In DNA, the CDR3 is TGTGCCAGCAGCCAAGTATCCACTAGCGGTTACGAGCAGTACTTC.

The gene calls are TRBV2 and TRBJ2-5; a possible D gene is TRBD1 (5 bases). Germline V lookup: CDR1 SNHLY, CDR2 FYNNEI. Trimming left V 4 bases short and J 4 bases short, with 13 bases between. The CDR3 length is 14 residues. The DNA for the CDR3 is TGTGCCAGCAGTGTCGGCGGAAGGGGAGAGACCCAGTACTTC. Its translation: CASSVGGRGETQYF.

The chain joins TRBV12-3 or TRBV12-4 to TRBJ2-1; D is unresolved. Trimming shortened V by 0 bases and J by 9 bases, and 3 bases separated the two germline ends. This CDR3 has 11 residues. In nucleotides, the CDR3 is TGTGCCAGCAGTTTAGCAGGTGAGCAGTTCTTC. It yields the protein CASSLAGEQFF.

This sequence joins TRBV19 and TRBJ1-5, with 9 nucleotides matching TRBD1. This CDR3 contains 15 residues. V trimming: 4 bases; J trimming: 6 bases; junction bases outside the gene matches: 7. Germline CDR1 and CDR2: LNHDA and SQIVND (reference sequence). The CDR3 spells CASSNPRDRVQPQHF. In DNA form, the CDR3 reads TGTGCCAGTAGTAATCCCCGGGACAGGGTTCAGCCCCAGCATTTT. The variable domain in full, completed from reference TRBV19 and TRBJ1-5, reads DGGITQSPKYLFRKEGQNVTLSCEQNLNHDAMYWYRQDPGQGLRLIYYSQIVNDFQKGDIAEGYSVSREKKESFPLTVTSAQKNPTAFYLCASSNPRDRVQPQHFGDGTRLSIL.

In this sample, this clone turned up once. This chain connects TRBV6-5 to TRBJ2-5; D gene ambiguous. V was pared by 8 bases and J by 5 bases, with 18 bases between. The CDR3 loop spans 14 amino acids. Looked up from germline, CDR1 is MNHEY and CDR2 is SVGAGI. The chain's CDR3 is CASFGGALAETQYF. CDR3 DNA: TGTGCCAGCTTCGGTGGCGCGCTGGCGGAGACCCAGTACTTC.

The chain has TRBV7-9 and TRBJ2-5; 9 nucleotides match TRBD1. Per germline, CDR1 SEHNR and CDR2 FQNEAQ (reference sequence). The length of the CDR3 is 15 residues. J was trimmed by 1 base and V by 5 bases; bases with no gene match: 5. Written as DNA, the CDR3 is TGTGCCAGCAGCCTCGGGACAGGGCCCCAAGAGACCCAGTACTTC. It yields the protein CASSLGTGPQETQYF.

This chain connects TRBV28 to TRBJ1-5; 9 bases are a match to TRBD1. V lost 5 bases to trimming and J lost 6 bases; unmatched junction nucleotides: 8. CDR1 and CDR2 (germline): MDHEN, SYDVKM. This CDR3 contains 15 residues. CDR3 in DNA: TGTGCCAGCAGTGGGGGGGACAGGGACCCTCAGCCCCAGCATTTT. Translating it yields CASSGGDRDPQPQHF.

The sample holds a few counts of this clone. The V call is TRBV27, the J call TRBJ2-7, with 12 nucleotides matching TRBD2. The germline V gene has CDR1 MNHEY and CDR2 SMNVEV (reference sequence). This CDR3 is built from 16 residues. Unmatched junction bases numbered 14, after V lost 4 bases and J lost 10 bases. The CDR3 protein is CASSYLGTSGPLYQYF. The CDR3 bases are TGTGCCAGCAGTTACCTTGGGACTAGCGGGCCTTTATACCAGTACTTC.

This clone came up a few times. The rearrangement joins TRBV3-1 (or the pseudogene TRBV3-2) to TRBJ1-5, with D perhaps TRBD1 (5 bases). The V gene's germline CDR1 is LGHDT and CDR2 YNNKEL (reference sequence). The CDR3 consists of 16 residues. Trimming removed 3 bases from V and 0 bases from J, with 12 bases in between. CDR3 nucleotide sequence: TGTGCCAGCAGCCATTCAGGGCTGGGTAGCAATCAGCCCCAGCATTTT. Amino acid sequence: CASSHSGLGSNQPQHF.

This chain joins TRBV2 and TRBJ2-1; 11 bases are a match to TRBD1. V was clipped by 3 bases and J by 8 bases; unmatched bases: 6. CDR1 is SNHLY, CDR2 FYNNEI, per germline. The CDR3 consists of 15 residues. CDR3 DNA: TGTGCCAGCAGTGACCAGGGACAGGGGGGGGATGAGCAGTTCTTC. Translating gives CASSDQGQGGDEQFF.

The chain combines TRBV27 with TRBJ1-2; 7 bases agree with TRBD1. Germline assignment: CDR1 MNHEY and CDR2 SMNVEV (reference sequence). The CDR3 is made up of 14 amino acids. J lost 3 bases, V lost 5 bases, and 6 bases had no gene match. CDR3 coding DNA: TGTGCCAGCAGTCACCGACAGGGTCACTATGGCTACACCTTC. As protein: CASSHRQGHYGYTF.

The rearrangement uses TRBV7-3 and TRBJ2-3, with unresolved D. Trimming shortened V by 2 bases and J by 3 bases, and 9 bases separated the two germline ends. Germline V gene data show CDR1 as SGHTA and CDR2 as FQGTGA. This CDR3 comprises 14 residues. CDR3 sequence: CASSLGRTTDTQYF. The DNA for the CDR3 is TGTGCCAGCAGCTTAGGGCGGACGACAGATACGCAGTATTTT. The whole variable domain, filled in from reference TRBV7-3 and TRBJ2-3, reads GAGVSQTPSNKVTEKGKYVELRCDPISGHTALYWYRQSLGQGPEFLIYFQGTGAADDSGLPNDRFFAVRPEGSVSTLKIQRTERGDSAVYLCASSLGRTTDTQYFGPGTRLTVL.

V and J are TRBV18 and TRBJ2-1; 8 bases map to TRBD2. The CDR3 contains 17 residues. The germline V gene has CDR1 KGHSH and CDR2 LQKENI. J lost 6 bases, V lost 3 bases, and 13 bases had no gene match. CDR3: CASSPRGRAGEGNEQFF. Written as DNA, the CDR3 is TGTGCCAGCTCACCTAGAGGTAGAGCGGGAGAGGGCAATGAGCAGTTCTTC.

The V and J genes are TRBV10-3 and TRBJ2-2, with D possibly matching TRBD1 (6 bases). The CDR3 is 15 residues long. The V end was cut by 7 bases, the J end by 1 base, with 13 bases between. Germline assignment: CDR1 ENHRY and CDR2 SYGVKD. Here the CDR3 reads CAITWGQKNTGELFF. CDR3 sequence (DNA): TGTGCCATCACCTGGGGGCAAAAGAACACCGGGGAGCTGTTTTTT.

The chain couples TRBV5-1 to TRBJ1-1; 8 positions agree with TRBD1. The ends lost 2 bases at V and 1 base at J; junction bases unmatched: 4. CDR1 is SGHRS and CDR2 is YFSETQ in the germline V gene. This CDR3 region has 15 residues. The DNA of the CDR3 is TGCGCCAGCAGCTTTACCCAGGGGGCGAACACTGAAGCTTTCTTT. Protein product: CASSFTQGANTEAFF.

In DNA form, the CDR3 reads TGTGCCATCAGTGGACGGACAGGGGAGGGAAACACCATATATTTT. This sequence encodes CAISGRTGEGNTIYF. The chain is built from TRBV10-3 and TRBJ1-3; 9 bases agree with TRBD1. J was trimmed by 4 bases and V by 4 bases; bases with no gene match: 5. This CDR3 comprises 15 residues. CDR1 and CDR2 from the germline V gene are ENHRY and SYGVKD.

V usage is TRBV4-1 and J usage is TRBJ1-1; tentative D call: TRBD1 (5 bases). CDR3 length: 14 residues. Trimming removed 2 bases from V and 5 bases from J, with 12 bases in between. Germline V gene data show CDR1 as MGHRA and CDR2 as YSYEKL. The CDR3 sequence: CASSQPIEGTEAFF. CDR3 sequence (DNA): TGCGCCAGCAGCCAACCCATTGAGGGGACTGAAGCTTTCTTT.